A single sample gave rise to the 27 T cell receptor beta chains below, sequenced in a study of T cell responses to AZD1222 COVID-19 vaccine. The protocol was immunoSEQ multiplex PCR, while the TCRdb copy is restricted to in-frame clones and leaves out a portion. The sample has about 170,000 clones; more than 80% are singletons. Sequencing was performed on peripheral blood, taken on day 0 of AZD1222 vaccination. The receptors were sampled from an adult in good health.

This chain links TRBV28 with TRBJ2-7, with D uncertain. Per the germline V gene, CDR1 is MDHEN and CDR2 is SYDVKM. V was cut by 6 bases and J by 0 bases, with 12 bases left in between. The CDR3 is 14 residues long. The CDR3 loop reads CASRLDGNSYEQYF. The DNA of the CDR3 is TGTGCCAGCAGATTGGACGGAAACTCCTACGAGCAGTACTTC.

The genes are TRBV6-5 and TRBJ1-1, with 7 positions matching TRBD1. Losses at the gene ends were 4 bases for V and 6 bases for J; bases not matched to a gene: 5. The germline V gene has CDR1 MNHEY and CDR2 SVGAGI. The CDR3 covers 13 residues. CDR3 sequence reads: CASSSDRTAEAFF. The CDR3 DNA reads TGTGCCAGCAGTTCGGACAGGACCGCTGAAGCTTTCTTT.

This rearrangement joins TRBV6-2 or TRBV6-3 to TRBJ1-1; D remains unclear. V dropped 4 bases and J dropped 1 base, with 10 bases sitting between them. CDR3 size: 14 residues. CDR1 MNHEY and CDR2 SVGEGT come from the germline V gene. The CDR3 here is CASSSRRANTEAFF. The DNA of the CDR3 is TGTGCCAGCAGTTCCAGGCGAGCGAACACTGAAGCTTTCTTT.

This chain uses TRBV12-3 or TRBV12-4 with TRBJ2-7; D is unresolved. The CDR3 has 12 amino acids. V lost 6 bases and J lost 3, with 9 bases in between. CDR3 loop: CASSPVSYEQYF. In DNA form, the CDR3 reads TGTGCCAGCAGCCCCGTCAGCTACGAGCAGTACTTC.

This clone occurred a few times. V and J are TRBV6-5 and TRBJ1-6, with D maybe TRBD1 (5 bases). The CDR3 is 14 amino acids. The V and J ends lost 8 bases and 7 bases respectively, with 15 bases between them. Germline V gene sequence: CDR1 MNHEY, CDR2 SVGAGI. The CDR3 nucleotides are TGTGCCAGCCACGAACGGGGGGGGAATTCACCCCTCCACTTT. Protein sequence: CASHERGGNSPLHF.

V and J are TRBV2 and TRBJ1-5; no firm D call. The germline V gene encodes CDR1 SNHLY and CDR2 FYNNEI. CDR3 length equals 14 residues. The ends were cut back, 5 bases at V and 6 bases at J, with 14 bases in the middle. The CDR3 DNA reads TGTGCCAGCAGTCTGCCACCGGAGGGTCAGCCCCAGCATTTT. Its translation: CASSLPPEGQPQHF. Drawing the rest from reference TRBV2 and TRBJ1-5, the complete variable domain is EPEVTQTPSHQVTQMGQEVILRCVPISNHLYFYWYRQILGQKVEFLVSFYNNEISEKSEIFDDQFSVERPDGSNFTLKIRSTKLEDSAMYFCASSLPPEGQPQHFGDGTRLSIL.

The sample holds one count of this clone. CDR3 amino acids: CASSTQGPYNEQFF. DNA of the CDR3: TGTGCCAGCAGTACACAGGGACCTTACAATGAGCAGTTCTTC. The chain carries TRBV2 and TRBJ2-1, with D tentatively TRBD1 (6 bases). V dropped 5 bases and J dropped 4 bases, with 12 bases sitting between them. This CDR3 is 14 amino acids long. Per the germline V gene, CDR1 is SNHLY and CDR2 is FYNNEI.

This CDR3 reads CASRRTGDAYGYTF. In DNA, the CDR3 is TGTGCCAGCAGACGGACAGGGGACGCCTATGGCTACACCTTC. V usage is TRBV6-4 and J usage is TRBJ1-2; 9 bases map to TRBD1. There are 14 residues in the CDR3. J gave up 4 bases and V 6 bases, and 6 bases lay outside the gene matches. Germline CDR1 MRHNA, CDR2 SNTAGT.

The genes are TRBV24-1 and TRBJ2-2, with D possibly matching TRBD2 (6 bases). The germline CDR1 and CDR2 sequences are KGHDR and SFDVKD. The V end lost 3 bases, the J end lost 5 bases, and 21 bases lay between the germline ends. CDR3 length: 18 amino acids. The CDR3 is CATSDIPRDPRRTGELFF. CDR3 sequence (DNA): TGTGCCACCAGTGATATACCGCGGGACCCTCGGCGGACCGGGGAGCTGTTTTTT.

This chain joins TRBV5-1 and TRBJ1-1; D might be TRBD1 (5 bases). The germline V gene encodes CDR1 SGHRS and CDR2 YFSETQ. With 7 bases removed from V and 6 bases from J, the gap between germline ends came to 16 bases. This CDR3 comprises 13 residues. This chain's CDR3 is CASFGGGVAEAFF. CDR3 sequence (DNA): TGCGCCAGCTTCGGGGGAGGGGTCGCTGAAGCTTTCTTT.

This chain connects TRBV5-1 to TRBJ2-2; D not resolved. Looked up from germline, CDR1 is SGHRS and CDR2 is YFSETQ. V was clipped by 0 bases and J by 3 bases, with 12 bases between them. This CDR3 has 16 residues. The CDR3 DNA is TGCGCCAGCAGCTTGGTGACCGTACCCGACACCGGGGAGCTGTTTTTT. It specifies CASSLVTVPDTGELFF.

The rearrangement links TRBV10-3 to TRBJ1-2; D is uncertain. V shed 10 bases and J shed 4 bases, with 16 bases lying between them. The CDR3 contains 13 residues. CDR1 is ENHRY and CDR2 is SYGVKD in the germline V gene. In nucleotides, the CDR3 is TGTGCCACCTCGGGCGGAGAGTTCTATGGCTACACCTTC. Its protein is CATSGGEFYGYTF.

The V call is TRBV13, the J call TRBJ2-2; TRBD2 agrees at 10 bases. J lost 1 base, V lost 5 bases, and 4 bases had no gene match. CDR3 length: 16 amino acids. Germline CDR1 is PRHDT and CDR2 is FYEKMQ (reference sequence). CDR3 nucleotides: TGTGCCAGCAGCGCCGCTAGCGGGGGGAACACCGGGGAGCTGTTTTTT. Residues: CASSAASGGNTGELFF.

This sequence joins TRBV27 and TRBJ2-6; TRBD1 matches 7 bases. The CDR3 sequence is 15 residues long. V gave up 6 bases and J gave up 3 bases; unmatched junction bases: 5. CDR1 is MNHEY, CDR2 SMNVEV, per germline (reference sequence). The CDR3 reads CASRITGDGANVLTF. In DNA form, the CDR3 reads TGTGCCAGCAGGATAACAGGGGATGGGGCCAACGTCCTGACTTTC.

This sequence joins TRBV3-1 (or the pseudogene TRBV3-2) and TRBJ1-5; D remains ambiguous. The CDR3 is made up of 13 amino acids. Trimming pared 4 bases from V and 8 bases from J, leaving 12 bases between. Germline V lookup: CDR1 LGHDT, CDR2 YNNKEL (reference sequence). The chain's CDR3 is CASSRLRTEPQHF. For the CDR3, the DNA is TGTGCCAGCAGCCGGCTCAGAACCGAGCCCCAGCATTTT.

The chain couples TRBV7-9 to TRBJ1-2, with D possibly being TRBD1 (5 bases). The CDR3 runs to 13 residues. Germline CDR1 is SEHNR and CDR2 is FQNEAQ (reference sequence). The ends were cut back, 5 bases at V and 8 bases at J, with 15 bases in the middle. In nucleotides, the CDR3 is TGTGCCAGCAGCACAGGATCCGCACGCGGCTACACCTTC. It translates to CASSTGSARGYTF.

The chain uses TRBV7-9 and TRBJ2-3; 10 bases match TRBD2. This CDR3 is 19 amino acids long. The germline V gene has CDR1 SEHNR and CDR2 FQNEAQ (reference sequence). J was trimmed by 1 base and V by 4 bases; bases with no gene match: 14. CDR3 protein: CASSSKEASGRKGTDTQYF. As DNA, the CDR3 is TGTGCCAGCAGCTCGAAGGAGGCTAGCGGGAGAAAGGGCACAGATACGCAGTATTTT.

The rearrangement uses TRBV18 and TRBJ1-5, with a weak D call TRBD1 (5 bases). This CDR3 region has 16 residues. V dropped 0 bases and J dropped 0 bases, with 9 bases sitting between them. Germline lookup yields CDR1 KGHSH and CDR2 LQKENI. The CDR3: CASSPPWGYSNQPQHF. CDR3 sequence (DNA): TGTGCCAGCTCACCACCATGGGGGTATAGCAATCAGCCCCAGCATTTT.

This chain uses TRBV2 with TRBJ2-3, with TRBD2 matching over 10 bases. Trimming removed 6 bases from V and 1 base from J; junction bases left unmatched: 1. The CDR3 length is 14 residues. CDR1 and CDR2 from the germline V gene are SNHLY and FYNNEI. The CDR3, as DNA: TGTGCCAGCAGGGGGACTAGCGGCACAGATACGCAGTATTTT. Translation: CASRGTSGTDTQYF.

The rearrangement links TRBV5-1 to TRBJ1-2; 8 bases align to TRBD1. CDR1 and CDR2 from the germline V gene are SGHRS and YFSETQ. The CDR3 runs 12 residues. V was clipped by 3 bases and J by 9 bases; unmatched bases: 4. The CDR3 loop reads CASSSGQESYTF. The CDR3 DNA reads as TGCGCCAGCAGCTCGGGACAGGAGAGCTACACCTTC.

The chain carries TRBV2 and TRBJ1-2; D remains ambiguous. Germline V CDR1 and CDR2: SNHLY, FYNNEI. The CDR3 totals 13 residues. Between the trimmed V and J ends, which lost 10 bases and 4 bases, there was a span of 16 bases. The CDR3 DNA follows: TGTGCCACCATACCCGGGAGCAGCTATGGCTACACCTTC. Translated, it gives CATIPGSSYGYTF.

The chain carries TRBV11-2 and TRBJ1-1, with D uncertain. The germline gives CDR1 SGHAT, CDR2 FQNNGV. The CDR3 runs to 14 residues. V was pared by 1 base and J by 1 base, with 7 bases between. This CDR3 reads CASSLGQPNTEAFF. The CDR3 DNA follows: TGTGCCAGCAGCTTAGGACAACCGAACACTGAAGCTTTCTTT.

The chain links TRBV4-1 to TRBJ1-5; D possibly corresponds to TRBD1 (5 bases). The V end lost 2 bases, the J end lost 1 base, and 15 bases lay between the germline ends. CDR1 and CDR2 from the germline V gene are MGHRA and YSYEKL. The CDR3 consists of 17 residues. The CDR3 sequence is CASSQITLGDSNQPQHF. CDR3 nucleotides: TGCGCCAGCAGCCAAATAACTCTTGGGGACAGCAATCAGCCCCAGCATTTT.

The chain uses TRBV11-2 and TRBJ2-3; the D gene could be TRBD1 or TRBD2 (5 bases each). The germline V gene encodes CDR1 SGHAT and CDR2 FQNNGV. CDR3 length equals 13 residues. Deletions cut 2 bases from V and 4 bases from J, with 7 bases between. DNA of the CDR3: TGTGCCAGCAGCTTATGGGACGCAGATACGCAGTATTTT. Its translation is CASSLWDADTQYF.

The gene calls are TRBV30 and TRBJ1-6; weak D call: TRBD1 (5 bases). This CDR3 is built from 14 residues. The germline V gene encodes CDR1 GTSNPN and CDR2 SVGIG (reference sequence). Trimming removed 4 bases at V and 6 bases at J, with 13 bases between. This CDR3 reads CAWTRGTVNSPLHF. Here the CDR3 DNA reads TGTGCCTGGACCCGAGGGACGGTTAATTCACCCCTCCACTTT.

This CDR3 is CASSLSVQGNEQFF. As DNA, the CDR3 is TGTGCCAGCAGTTTATCCGTACAGGGGAATGAGCAGTTCTTC. V usage is TRBV27 and J usage is TRBJ2-1, with 7 nucleotides matching TRBD1. After removal of 0 bases from V and 7 bases from J, the junction contained 3 bases not matched to a gene. This CDR3 is built from 14 residues. Germline values: CDR1 MNHEY, CDR2 SMNVEV (reference sequence).

The chain has TRBV27 and TRBJ2-1; D gene uncertain. Trimming took off 3 bases at V and 2 bases at J, with 11 bases between the two ends. Germline lookup yields CDR1 MNHEY and CDR2 SMNVEV (reference sequence). CDR3 length: 15 residues. CDR3 residues: CASSFLQRAYNEQFF. CDR3 nucleotide sequence: TGTGCCAGCAGTTTTCTCCAGCGCGCCTACAATGAGCAGTTCTTC.